This passage covers 30 T cell receptor beta chains from one sample sequenced in a study of cytomegalovirus exposure and HLA in healthy donors. The data were produced by immunoSEQ multiplex PCR, yet TCRdb's version contains in-frame clones alone and is incomplete. The sample lists about 240,000 clones; around 85% were seen once. Input material: PBMCs. The receptors here all came from a woman under 40 in good health and CMV-seropositive.

V and J are TRBV6-5 and TRBJ2-2; 9 nucleotides match TRBD2. There are 15 residues in the CDR3. Germline V gives CDR1 MNHEY, CDR2 SVGAGI. V shed 7 bases and J 2 bases; nucleotides not matched to a gene: 5. CDR3 loop: CASKREEINTGELFF. DNA for the CDR3: TGTGCCAGCAAGCGGGAGGAGATAAACACCGGGGAGCTGTTTTTT.

The J gene is TRBJ1-2, the V gene TRBV28; TRBD1 matches 8 bases. V dropped 3 bases and J dropped 8; count of bases not matched to a gene: 20. Looked up from germline, CDR1 is MDHEN and CDR2 is SYDVKM. CDR3 length: 18 residues. The chain's CDR3 is CASSFFSLGQDPSKGYTF. For the CDR3, the DNA is TGTGCCAGCAGTTTCTTCTCGTTGGGACAGGACCCTAGCAAGGGCTACACCTTC.

This chain links TRBV7-6 with TRBJ2-3; 10 bases fit TRBD2. Germline trimming cut 4 bases from V and 3 bases from J; bases unmatched to any gene: 4. Germline V lookup: CDR1 SGHVS, CDR2 FNYEAQ. The CDR3 extends over 15 amino acids. The CDR3 region is CASSSRTSGTDTQYF. Written as DNA, the CDR3 is TGTGCCAGCAGCTCCCGGACTAGCGGTACAGATACGCAGTATTTT.

The chain is built from TRBV11-3 and TRBJ2-3; possible D gene TRBD2, 5 bases. Trimming removed 5 bases at V and 4 bases at J, with 22 bases between. There are 17 residues in the CDR3. Germline V gives CDR1 SGHNT, CDR2 YENEEA. CDR3 protein: CASSPLSGGIAPDTQYF. CDR3 coding DNA: TGTGCCAGCAGCCCATTGTCTGGAGGCATCGCCCCAGATACGCAGTATTTT.

This chain links TRBV6-1 with TRBJ2-7, with 12 bases lining up with TRBD2. Trimming cost V 2 bases and J 3 bases; bases outside gene matches: 5. The CDR3 extends over 16 amino acids. Germline assignment: CDR1 MNHNS and CDR2 SASEGT. The CDR3 protein is CASSEKTSGRGYEQYF. CDR3 DNA sequence: TGTGCCAGCAGTGAAAAGACTAGCGGGAGAGGCTACGAGCAGTACTTC.

The J gene is TRBJ2-4, the V gene TRBV19; D perhaps matches TRBD2 (5 bases). This CDR3 region has 12 residues. V lost 3 bases to trimming and J lost 6 bases, with 6 bases between them. The germline CDR1 and CDR2 sequences are LNHDA and SQIVND (reference sequence). CDR3 sequence: CASSMSGNIQYF. CDR3 nucleotides: TGTGCCAGTAGTATGAGCGGAAACATTCAGTACTTC.

The V call is TRBV14, the J call TRBJ1-2; D not certain. V dropped 0 bases and J dropped 3 bases, with 5 bases sitting between them. This CDR3 is 13 amino acids long. Germline V gene lookup returns CDR1 SGHDN and CDR2 FVKESK. CDR3 protein: CASSQDPYYGYTF. CDR3 DNA: TGTGCCAGCAGCCAAGATCCTTACTATGGCTACACCTTC.

The CDR3 loop reads CASTTPGSYNEQFF. The CDR3 DNA reads TGTGCCAGTACCACCCCCGGGTCCTACAATGAGCAGTTCTTC. The rearrangement joins TRBV19 to TRBJ2-1; D remains ambiguous. Germline V lookup: CDR1 LNHDA, CDR2 SQIVND (reference sequence). The V and J ends lost 7 bases and 1 base respectively, with 11 bases between them. The CDR3 length is 14 residues.

The chain uses TRBV29-1 and TRBJ2-3; 10 nucleotides line up with TRBD2. The CDR3 is made up of 14 amino acids. Germline V gene data show CDR1 as SQVTM and CDR2 as ANQGSEA. V was pared by 7 bases and J by 3 bases, with 7 bases of the junction left unmatched. This chain's CDR3 is CSELAGEGTDTQYF. For the CDR3, the DNA is TGCAGCGAGCTAGCGGGAGAAGGGACAGATACGCAGTATTTT.

This clone appeared once. The chain recombines TRBV5-1 with TRBJ1-5, with 7 positions matching TRBD1. The CDR3 has 15 amino acids. With V trimmed by 0 bases and J by 5 bases, 5 bases remained unmatched. In germline, CDR1 is SGHRS, CDR2 YFSETQ. The CDR3 sequence: CASSLGQGGDQPQHF. The CDR3 bases are TGCGCCAGCAGCTTGGGACAGGGTGGGGATCAGCCCCAGCATTTT. Complete variable domain (other parts from reference TRBV5-1 and TRBJ1-5): KAGVTQTPRYLIKTRGQQVTLSCSPISGHRSVSWYQQTPGQGLQFLFEYFSETQRNKGNFPGRFSGRQFSNSRSEMNVSTLELGDSALYLCASSLGQGGDQPQHFGDGTRLSIL.

V usage is TRBV5-4 and J usage is TRBJ2-1; TRBD1 matches 7 bases. Germline V CDR1 and CDR2: SGHNT, YYREEE (reference sequence). J was trimmed by 0 bases and V by 4 bases; bases with no gene match: 10. The CDR3 covers 17 residues. CDR3 sequence: CASSGGMDRSSYNEQFF. Written as DNA, the CDR3 is TGTGCCAGCAGCGGCGGCATGGACAGGAGCTCCTACAATGAGCAGTTCTTC.

This rearrangement joins TRBV2 to TRBJ2-7; possible D gene TRBD1, 5 bases. V was clipped by 2 bases and J by 5 bases, with 7 bases between them. This CDR3 is 12 amino acids long. Germline assignment: CDR1 SNHLY and CDR2 FYNNEI. For the CDR3, the DNA is TGTGCCAGCAGTGAACAGGGCAACGAGCAGTACTTC. Translated: CASSEQGNEQYF.

The chain uses TRBV6-5 and TRBJ1-2; TRBD1 matches 10 bases. The CDR3 contains 14 residues. CDR1 is MNHEY, CDR2 SVGAGI, per germline. J gave up 6 bases and V 8 bases, and 9 bases lay outside the gene matches. The CDR3: CASGRDRGFDGYTF. The CDR3 DNA sequence: TGTGCCAGCGGCCGGGACAGGGGTTTCGATGGCTACACCTTC.

This clone has a single count. The chain carries TRBV11-2 and TRBJ2-7; D remains ambiguous. V dropped 3 bases and J dropped 3 bases, with 15 bases sitting between them. From germline, CDR1 is SGHAT and CDR2 FQNNGV. This CDR3 is built from 15 residues. CDR3 DNA: TGTGCCAGCAGCTTTAGTTCCTCCAACGGCTACGAGCAGTACTTC. Translating gives CASSFSSSNGYEQYF.

This sequence joins TRBV10-1 and TRBJ1-4; TRBD1 matches at 10 bases. V lost 10 bases and J lost 7; bases outside the gene matches: 3. The CDR3 loop spans 12 amino acids. Germline V gives CDR1 WNHNN, CDR2 SYGVQD (reference sequence). The CDR3 reads CAIGTGAEKLFF. The CDR3 coding sequence is TGCGCCATCGGGACAGGGGCTGAAAAACTGTTTTTT.

The chain uses TRBV4-2 and TRBJ2-5; 9 bases are a match to TRBD2. V gave up 4 bases and J gave up 4 bases; unmatched junction bases: 13. Germline CDR1 reads LGHNA; CDR2 reads YNFKEQ. The CDR3 consists of 17 residues. Here the CDR3 reads CASSPASNSGRLETQYF. CDR3 nucleotides: TGTGCCAGCAGCCCCGCTTCTAATAGCGGGAGATTAGAGACCCAGTACTTC.

The rearrangement links TRBV19 to TRBJ2-7; D remains unclear. V was trimmed by 5 bases and J by 3 bases, leaving 8 bases between them. The CDR3 is 12 amino acids. Germline values: CDR1 LNHDA, CDR2 SQIVND (reference sequence). CDR3 in DNA: TGTGCCAGTAGTGATGAGAGCTACGAGCAGTACTTC. Its protein is CASSDESYEQYF.

V gene TRBV5-1 combines with J gene TRBJ1-3; D perhaps matches TRBD1 (5 bases). V shed 0 bases and J shed 4 bases, with 11 bases lying between them. Germline-derived CDR1 and CDR2 are SGHRS and YFSETQ. CDR3 length: 15 amino acids. This CDR3 reads CASSLEGRGGNTIYF. CDR3 nucleotides: TGCGCCAGCAGCTTGGAGGGACGGGGGGGAAACACCATATATTTT.

Details on this clone: Other DNA sequences of this sample code for an identical CDR3. The chain employs TRBV9 and TRBJ2-1, with TRBD1 matching over 7 bases. The J segment lost 2 bases and the V segment lost 0 bases, leaving 2 bases of the junction unmatched. The CDR3 contains 15 residues. Germline-derived CDR1 and CDR2 are SGDLS and YYNGEE. The CDR3 sequence is CASSVEGTAYNEQFF. The CDR3, as DNA: TGTGCCAGCAGCGTAGAGGGGACAGCCTACAATGAGCAGTTCTTC. Full variable domain (missing parts from reference TRBV9 and TRBJ2-1): DSGVTQTPKHLITATGQRVTLRCSPRSGDLSVYWYQQSLDQGLQFLIQYYNGEERAKGNILERFSAQQFPDLHSELNLSSLELGDSALYFCASSVEGTAYNEQFFGPGTRLTVL.

The chain recombines TRBV19 with TRBJ1-5; TRBD1 matches 9 bases. The CDR3 spans 13 residues. Looked up from germline, CDR1 is LNHDA and CDR2 is SQIVND (reference sequence). V shed 8 bases and J 6 bases; nucleotides not matched to a gene: 5. Written as DNA, the CDR3 is TGTGCCAGTGGGGACAGGGTCAGTCAGCCCCAGCATTTT. Encoded protein: CASGDRVSQPQHF.

The CDR3, as DNA: TGCGCCAGCAGCCCGGGGGGACTAGCGGGGACCTACGAGCAGTACTTC. Its protein is CASSPGGLAGTYEQYF. V usage is TRBV5-1 and J usage is TRBJ2-7, with 13 bases matching TRBD2. After removal of 4 bases from V and 2 bases from J, the junction contained 6 bases not matched to a gene. The germline V gene has CDR1 SGHRS and CDR2 YFSETQ. The CDR3 is 16 amino acids.

CDR3 coding DNA: TGTGCCAGTAGTACCCCCGACAGGGAGGATGGCTACACCTTC. Its protein product is CASSTPDREDGYTF. The chain couples TRBV19 to TRBJ1-2, with 7 bases matching TRBD1. Germline values: CDR1 LNHDA, CDR2 SQIVND (reference sequence). The CDR3 spans 14 residues. Trimming took 4 bases from V and 6 from J; bases not matched to a gene: 8.

V and J are TRBV7-9 and TRBJ2-7, with a tentative D call TRBD2 (6 bases). The CDR3 runs 14 residues. Between the trimmed V and J ends, which lost 5 bases and 3 bases, there was a span of 14 bases. CDR1 and CDR2 (germline): SEHNR, FQNEAQ (reference sequence). CDR3 coding DNA: TGTGCCAGCAGCCCCCCGGGGACTTACTACGAGCAGTACTTC. Protein: CASSPPGTYYEQYF.

This chain joins TRBV10-3 and TRBJ1-3, with TRBD1 matching over 8 bases. There are 15 residues in the CDR3. Germline CDR1 ENHRY, CDR2 SYGVKD. V gave up 5 bases and J gave up 4 bases; unmatched junction bases: 7. The CDR3 region has the DNA TGTGCCATCAGTAGACAGGGGCCGGGAGGAAACACCATATATTTT. Translating gives CAISRQGPGGNTIYF.

The rearrangement joins TRBV5-1 to TRBJ1-5, with 7 bases fitting TRBD1. The V gene end was trimmed by 4 bases and the J gene end by 4 bases; junction bases not matched to a gene: 2. The CDR3 covers 13 residues. Germline CDR1 and CDR2: SGHRS and YFSETQ. The CDR3 protein is CASSLDRNQPQHF. The CDR3, as DNA: TGCGCCAGCAGCCTGGACAGGAATCAGCCCCAGCATTTT.

A few counts support this clone. The J gene is TRBJ2-7, the V gene TRBV5-1; TRBD2 matches at 9 bases. CDR1 is SGHRS, CDR2 YFSETQ, per germline. V lost 0 bases to trimming and J lost 7 bases; unmatched junction nucleotides: 2. CDR3 length: 13 residues. The CDR3 loop is CASSLGLADEQYF. The CDR3 region has the DNA TGCGCCAGCAGCTTGGGACTAGCGGATGAGCAGTACTTC.

The genes are TRBV18 and TRBJ1-5, with 10 bases identical to TRBD1. The CDR3 extends over 14 amino acids. Germline assignment: CDR1 KGHSH and CDR2 LQKENI. V was clipped by 3 bases and J by 6 bases; unmatched bases: 2. The CDR3, as DNA: TGTGCCAGCTCACCGGACAGGGGGTCTCAGCCCCAGCATTTT. Encoded protein: CASSPDRGSQPQHF.

The chain carries TRBV27 and TRBJ2-5, with D maybe TRBD1 (6 bases). In germline, CDR1 is MNHEY, CDR2 SMNVEV (reference sequence). This CDR3 region has 14 residues. The V and J ends lost 2 bases and 5 bases respectively, with 12 bases between them. Here the CDR3 reads CASSLRQGLETQYF. The DNA of the CDR3 is TGTGCCAGCAGTTTAAGGCAGGGGTTGGAGACCCAGTACTTC.

DNA for the CDR3: TGTGCCAGCAACGGGAATACGCAGTATTTT. It is translated as CASNGNTQYF. The rearrangement links TRBV2 to TRBJ2-3, with D possibly being TRBD2 (5 bases). V lost 7 bases to trimming and J lost 7 bases, with 6 bases between them. This CDR3 is 10 amino acids long. Per the germline V gene, CDR1 is SNHLY and CDR2 is FYNNEI. The complete variable domain, with remaining parts taken from reference TRBV2 and TRBJ2-3, reads EPEVTQTPSHQVTQMGQEVILRCVPISNHLYFYWYRQILGQKVEFLVSFYNNEISEKSEIFDDQFSVERPDGSNFTLKIRSTKLEDSAMYFCASNGNTQYFGPGTRLTVL.

This rearrangement joins TRBV5-5 to TRBJ1-1, with D possibly TRBD1 on 6 matching bases. Trimming stripped 9 bases from V and 1 base from J, with 16 bases between. The CDR3 loop spans 14 amino acids. Germline V lookup: CDR1 SGHKS, CDR2 YYEKEE (reference sequence). In DNA, the CDR3 is TGTGCCACCCGAAAAGGACAGTCGAACACTGAAGCTTTCTTT. Protein: CATRKGQSNTEAFF.